This entry describes one T cell receptor beta chain. The clone's antigen remains unknown. Base qualities are not recorded, but no much larger clone differs from it by a single base. This sample was included in a study of OX40 agonist ivuxolimab in advanced cancers. For context, the study as a whole: The costimulatory receptor OX40 (CD134) was targeted by ivuxolimab, a fully human IgG2 agonistic monoclonal antibody. Among the roughly 50 dose-escalation patients, around 20 had hepatocellular carcinoma, some 15 melanoma, 9 renal cell carcinoma and 9 head and neck cancer. Intravenous ivuxolimab was administered to patients every 2 weeks at six dose levels: 0.01, 0.1, 0.3, 1.5, 3 and 10 mg/kg. Peripheral TCRbeta sequencing aimed to test whether ivuxolimab altered TCR sequence diversity and caused clonal T-cell expansion. Partial responses occurred in three dose-escalation patients, of whom one had hepatocellular carcinoma and two had cutaneous melanoma. Patients were allowed to have had prior anti-PD-1, anti-PD-L1 or anti-CTLA-4 therapy, and approximately 40% of the dose-escalation patients had been treated with checkpoint inhibitors. A male proportion of roughly 85% and a mean age of approximately 62 years, ranging from roughly 23 to 85, were recorded for the dose-escalation cohort. The paper reports the monotherapy dose-escalation portion (N of about 47 patients) of the phase I ivuxolimab trial.

Trimming removed 0 bases from V and 4 bases from J, leaving 14 bases between the germline ends. CDR1 and CDR2 are drawn from the germline V gene: SGHTS, YDEGEE. Taken from cysteine to phenylalanine, the CDR3 has 15 residues. Of all the DNA, just the CDR3 is kept, 45 bases in frame from base 1. The trial excluded patients who had a history of autoimmune disease or who were on systemic immunosuppression. Peripheral blood for TCR sequencing was drawn from every dose cohort at baseline, at cycle 4 day 1 and at cycle 7 day 1. Samples came from an open-label, multicenter, first-in-human phase I dose-escalation trial of ivuxolimab. Adults with locally advanced or metastatic melanoma, renal cell, hepatocellular, or head and neck squamous cell carcinoma were enrolled in the trial. Before TCR sequencing, CD4+ T cells and CD8+ T cells from peripheral blood were sorted into separate populations. General findings and caveats noted by the study authors: In the 0.1-3.0 mg/kg groups, partial responders were among the patients with the lowest normalized peripheral clonal expansion, particularly in CD8+ T cells. Low levels of normalized T-cell clonal expansion were also seen in some nonresponding patients. Which antigens the clonally expanded peripheral T cells were specific for was not determined. At doses of 0.1 to 3.0 mg/kg, clonal expansion of both CD4+ and CD8+ blood T cells was observed from baseline to week 6. After ivuxolimab, CD8+ T cells had more expanded clones than CD4+ T cells on average.

Genomic DNA was extracted from sorted cells for sequencing of the TCRbeta CDR3 region. The immunoSEQ Assay was used to sequence the TCRbeta CDR3 regions. TCRdb holds this immuneACCESS table with in-frame rearrangements only. Some clones are missing; in checked studies, unresolved V genes explain under half, and the rest has no known cause. Within this sample are tens of thousands of clones, with roughly nine tenths of them counted one time only. 14% to 15% of the sample is held by the ten biggest clonotypes. The sequence joins TRBV5-8 to TRBJ2-7, and perhaps TRBD1 as D gene, on 6 matching bases. This TCR was sampled from an adult with an advanced solid tumor such as melanoma, head and neck, liver or kidney cancer. The sequencing here drew on CD4+ or CD8+ T cells sorted from blood, taken in a trial of the OX40 agonist ivuxolimab. The CDR3 has the sequence CASSLVFQGRYEQYF. The nucleotide sequence is given as TGTGCCAGCAGCTTGGTATTCCAGGGGCGTTACGAGCAGTACTTC.